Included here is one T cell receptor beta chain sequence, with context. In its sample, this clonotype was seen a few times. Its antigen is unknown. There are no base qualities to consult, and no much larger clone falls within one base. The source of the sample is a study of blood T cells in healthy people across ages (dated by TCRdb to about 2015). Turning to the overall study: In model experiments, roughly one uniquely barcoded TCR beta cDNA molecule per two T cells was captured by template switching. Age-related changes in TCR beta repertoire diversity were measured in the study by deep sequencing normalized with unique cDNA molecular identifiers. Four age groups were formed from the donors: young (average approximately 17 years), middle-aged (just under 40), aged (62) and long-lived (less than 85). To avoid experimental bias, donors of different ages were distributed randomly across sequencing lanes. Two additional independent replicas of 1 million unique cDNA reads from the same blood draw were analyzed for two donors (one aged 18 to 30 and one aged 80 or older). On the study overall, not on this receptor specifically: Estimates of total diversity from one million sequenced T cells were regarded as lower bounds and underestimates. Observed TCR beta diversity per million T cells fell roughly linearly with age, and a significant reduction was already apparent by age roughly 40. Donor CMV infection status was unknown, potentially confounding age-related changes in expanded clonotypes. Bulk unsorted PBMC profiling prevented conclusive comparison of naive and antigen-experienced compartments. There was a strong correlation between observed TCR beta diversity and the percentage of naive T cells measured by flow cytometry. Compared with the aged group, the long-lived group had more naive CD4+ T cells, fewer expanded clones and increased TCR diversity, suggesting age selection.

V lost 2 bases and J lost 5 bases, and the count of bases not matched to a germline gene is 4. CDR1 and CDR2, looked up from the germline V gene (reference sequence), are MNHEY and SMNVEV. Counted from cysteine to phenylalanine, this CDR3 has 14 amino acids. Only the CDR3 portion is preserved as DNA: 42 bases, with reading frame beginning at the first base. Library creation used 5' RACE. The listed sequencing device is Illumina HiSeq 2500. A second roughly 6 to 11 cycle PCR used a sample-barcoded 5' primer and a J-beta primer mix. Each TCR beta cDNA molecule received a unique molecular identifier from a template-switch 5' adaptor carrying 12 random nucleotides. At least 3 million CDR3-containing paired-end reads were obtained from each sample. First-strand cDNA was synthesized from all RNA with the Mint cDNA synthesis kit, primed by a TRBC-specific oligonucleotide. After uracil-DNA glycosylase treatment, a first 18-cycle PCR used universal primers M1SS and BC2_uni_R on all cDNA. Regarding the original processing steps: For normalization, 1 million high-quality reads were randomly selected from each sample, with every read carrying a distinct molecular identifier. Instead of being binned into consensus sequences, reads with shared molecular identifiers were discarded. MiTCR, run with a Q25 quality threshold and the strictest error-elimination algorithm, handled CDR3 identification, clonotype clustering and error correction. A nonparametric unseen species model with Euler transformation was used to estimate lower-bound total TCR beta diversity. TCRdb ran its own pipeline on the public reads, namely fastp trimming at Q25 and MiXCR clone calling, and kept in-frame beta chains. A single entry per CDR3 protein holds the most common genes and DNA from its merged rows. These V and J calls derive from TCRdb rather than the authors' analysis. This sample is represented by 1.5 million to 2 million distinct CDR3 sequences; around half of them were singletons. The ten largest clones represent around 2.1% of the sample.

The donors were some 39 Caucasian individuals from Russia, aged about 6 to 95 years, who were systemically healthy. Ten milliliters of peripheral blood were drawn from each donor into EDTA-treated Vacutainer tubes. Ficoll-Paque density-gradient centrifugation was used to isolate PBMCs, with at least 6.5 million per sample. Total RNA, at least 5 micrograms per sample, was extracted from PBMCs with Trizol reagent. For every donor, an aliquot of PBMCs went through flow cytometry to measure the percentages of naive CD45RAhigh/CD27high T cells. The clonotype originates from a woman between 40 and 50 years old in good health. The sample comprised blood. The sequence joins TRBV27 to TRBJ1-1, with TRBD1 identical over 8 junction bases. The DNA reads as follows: TGTGCCAGCAGTTTAGGACAGGGCGCGACTGAAGCTTTCTTT. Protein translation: CASSLGQGATEAFF.